Presented here are 24 T cell receptor beta chains from one specimen sequenced in a study of T cell responses to AZD1222 COVID-19 vaccine. Generated by immunoSEQ multiplex PCR, the TCRdb table keeps only in-frame clones and is missing some. Of around 92,000 clones listed, more than 75% are singletons. The sample in question was peripheral blood, obtained on day 0 of AZD1222 vaccination. These receptor sequences come from an adult in good health.

This clone was picked up one time. The V gene is TRBV10-2, the J gene TRBJ2-3; 12 bases agree with TRBD2. The J segment lost 3 bases and the V segment lost 6 bases, leaving 7 bases of the junction unmatched. Germline CDR1 reads WSHSY; CDR2 reads SAAADI. The CDR3 has 16 amino acids. CDR3 nucleotides: TGCGCCAGCAGGAAGCTAGCGGGGGGGCTAACAGATACGCAGTATTTT. It is translated as CASRKLAGGLTDTQYF.

The chain is built from TRBV4-3 and TRBJ1-5; weak D call: TRBD1 (5 bases). The CDR3 is 15 residues long. Looked up from germline, CDR1 is LGHNA and CDR2 is YSLEER. V lost 1 base, J lost 11 bases, and 18 bases lay in between. CDR3 nucleotide sequence: TGCGCCAGCAGCCAAGTAGCTGAGGGACTTGGAGCCCAGCATTTT. Translating gives CASSQVAEGLGAQHF.

The chain has TRBV6-4 and TRBJ2-3; TRBD2 agrees at 11 bases. The CDR3 is 15 residues long. The V gene's germline CDR1 is MRHNA and CDR2 SNTAGT. V dropped 6 bases and J dropped 5; count of bases not matched to a gene: 7. CDR3 loop: CASSDSGGARDTQYF. The CDR3 DNA is TGTGCCAGCAGCGATAGCGGGGGGGCACGAGATACGCAGTATTTT.

The chain combines TRBV3-1 (or the pseudogene TRBV3-2) with TRBJ1-2; D not resolved. The V gene lost 4 bases and the J gene lost 2 bases, with 11 bases spanning the gap. CDR3 length equals 14 residues. Germline V gene lookup returns CDR1 LGHDT and CDR2 YNNKEL (reference sequence). The CDR3 protein is CASSPREQNYGYTF. For the CDR3, the DNA is TGTGCCAGCAGCCCTCGAGAGCAAAACTATGGCTACACCTTC.

This CDR3 is CASSQGDGPRYGYTF. The CDR3 DNA reads TGTGCCAGCAGCCAAGGCGACGGGCCCCGCTATGGCTACACCTTC. The chain employs TRBV4-2 and TRBJ1-2, with D hard to call. Trimming removed 1 base at V and 4 bases at J, with 13 bases between. The CDR3 totals 15 residues. Germline values: CDR1 LGHNA, CDR2 YNFKEQ.

This chain joins TRBV4-2 and TRBJ1-2; 9 nucleotides align to TRBD1. The CDR3 totals 15 residues. Germline trimming cut 1 base from V and 4 bases from J; bases unmatched to any gene: 4. Germline assignment: CDR1 LGHNA and CDR2 YNFKEQ. CDR3 nucleotide sequence: TGTGCCAGCAGCCAAGGTAGACAGGGGGGCTATGGCTACACCTTC. Translation gives CASSQGRQGGYGYTF.

With regard to this clone: The same CDR3 arises from other DNA sequences in this sample as well. This sequence joins TRBV12-3 or TRBV12-4 and TRBJ2-1, with D hard to call. V lost 6 bases, J lost 4 bases, and 4 bases lay in between. This CDR3 contains 11 residues. This CDR3 reads CASSRYNEQFF. The CDR3 DNA reads as TGTGCCAGCAGCCGGTACAATGAGCAGTTCTTC.

The chain combines TRBV7-2 with TRBJ1-2, with 8 nucleotides matching TRBD1. The CDR3 has 14 residues. Germline values: CDR1 SGHTA, CDR2 FQGNSA. The junction had 9 bases not matched to a gene; V was cut back by 4 bases and J by 8 bases. The CDR3 coding sequence is TGTGCCAGCAGCTCTACCCAGGGGGCTGGGGGCTACACCTTC. This translates into CASSSTQGAGGYTF.

This rearrangement joins TRBV7-9 to TRBJ2-3; 9 bases are a match to TRBD2. Trimming at V came to 1 base and at J to 6 bases, leaving 11 bases not matched to a gene. Germline V gives CDR1 SEHNR, CDR2 FQNEAQ (reference sequence). The CDR3 is 17 residues long. CDR3 amino acids: CASSLGGLAGTGDTQYF. CDR3 bases: TGTGCCAGCAGCTTAGGAGGGCTAGCGGGGACGGGGGATACGCAGTATTTT.

The V gene is TRBV20-1, the J gene TRBJ2-3; D is perhaps TRBD1 (6 bases). The CDR3 runs 15 residues. V lost 3 bases to trimming and J lost 0 bases, with 13 bases between them. Germline CDR1 is DFQATT and CDR2 is SNEGSKA (reference sequence). The CDR3 nucleotides read TGCAGTGCTAGTATCGGACAGCTCAGCACAGATACGCAGTATTTT. This sequence encodes CSASIGQLSTDTQYF.

This chain joins TRBV7-2 and TRBJ1-6; no clear D. The CDR3 is 17 amino acids. Trimming stripped 2 bases from V and 6 bases from J, with 17 bases between. CDR1 and CDR2 from the germline V gene are SGHTA and FQGNSA. The chain's CDR3 is CASSLKLGSDGNSPLHF. The CDR3 DNA sequence: TGTGCCAGCAGCTTAAAGCTAGGGTCCGATGGTAATTCACCCCTCCACTTT. Filled out from reference TRBV7-2 and TRBJ1-6, the complete variable domain reads GAGVSQSPSNKVTEKGKDVELRCDPISGHTALYWYRQSLGQGLEFLIYFQGNSAPDKSGLPSDRFSAERTGGSVSTLTIQRTQQEDSAVYLCASSLKLGSDGNSPLHFGNGTRLTVT.

The V gene is TRBV11-1, the J gene TRBJ2-1, with D possibly being TRBD1 (6 bases). V lost 0 bases and J lost 0, with 12 bases in between. Germline loops: CDR1 SGHAT, CDR2 FQDESV (reference sequence). This CDR3 is 17 amino acids long. CDR3: CASSLAFTGSSYNEQFF. CDR3 bases: TGTGCCAGCAGCTTAGCGTTCACAGGGAGCTCCTACAATGAGCAGTTCTTC.

V and J are TRBV3-1 (or the pseudogene TRBV3-2) and TRBJ1-1; D is uncertain. The germline gives CDR1 LGHDT, CDR2 YNNKEL (reference sequence). The V end lost 5 bases, the J end lost 1 base, and 11 bases lay between the germline ends. This CDR3 contains 14 residues. The CDR3 DNA reads as TGTGCCAGCAGCTATGGACGGCCGAACACTGAAGCTTTCTTT. Protein: CASSYGRPNTEAFF.

This rearrangement joins TRBV3-1 (or the pseudogene TRBV3-2) to TRBJ2-5; 13 bases match TRBD2. This CDR3 comprises 15 residues. CDR1 is LGHDT, CDR2 YNNKEL, per germline (reference sequence). With 3 bases clipped from V and 6 bases from J, the junction kept 4 bases outside the gene matches. The CDR3 sequence is CASSQGLAGMKTQYF. CDR3 in DNA: TGTGCCAGCAGCCAGGGACTAGCGGGGATGAAGACCCAGTACTTC.

The chain recombines TRBV7-9 with TRBJ2-2; the D call may be TRBD1 or TRBD2 (5 bases each). V lost 5 bases to trimming and J lost 5 bases, with 12 bases between them. This CDR3 spans 14 amino acids. Looked up from germline, CDR1 is SEHNR and CDR2 is FQNEAQ (reference sequence). The CDR3 DNA follows: TGTGCCAGCAGCCTCGTTGGGGGTACCGGGGAGCTGTTTTTT. Translated: CASSLVGGTGELFF.

The CDR3 bases are TGTGCTAGTGGGTCCGGGACAGGGAACACTGAAGCTTTCTTT. Its translation: CASGSGTGNTEAFF. V usage is TRBV12-5 and J usage is TRBJ1-1; TRBD1 matches at 8 bases. CDR3 length: 14 amino acids. Germline-derived CDR1 and CDR2 are LGHNT and FRNRAP. Germline trimming cut 6 bases from V and 1 base from J; bases unmatched to any gene: 4.

This rearrangement joins TRBV2 to TRBJ2-1; 15 bases match TRBD2. Trimming took 9 bases from V and 2 from J; bases not matched to a gene: 8. CDR1 and CDR2 (germline): SNHLY, FYNNEI. There are 17 residues in the CDR3. CDR3 sequence: CASTGTSGGHTYNEQFF. The CDR3 region has the DNA TGTGCCAGTACCGGGACTAGCGGGGGGCATACCTACAATGAGCAGTTCTTC.

V gene TRBV19 combines with J gene TRBJ1-1, with D uncertain. The CDR3 loop spans 13 amino acids. The ends were cut back, 9 bases at V and 0 bases at J, with 11 bases in the middle. Germline V lookup: CDR1 LNHDA, CDR2 SQIVND (reference sequence). CDR3 nucleotides: TGTGCCAGCTCCCAGAAGGTGAACACTGAAGCTTTCTTT. This gives the protein CASSQKVNTEAFF.

This chain connects TRBV28 to TRBJ1-2; a possible D gene is TRBD1 (6 bases). The V end was cut by 5 bases, the J end by 4 bases, with 17 bases between. The CDR3 length is 15 residues. CDR1 and CDR2 from the germline V gene are MDHEN and SYDVKM. The CDR3 here is CASSTHRAGIYGYTF. The CDR3, as DNA: TGTGCCAGCAGTACCCACAGGGCTGGAATCTATGGCTACACCTTC.

V gene TRBV5-4 combines with J gene TRBJ1-2; TRBD1 matches 7 bases. Germline CDR1 is SGHNT and CDR2 is YYREEE (reference sequence). With V trimmed by 2 bases and J by 2 bases, 6 bases remained unmatched. CDR3 size: 15 residues. In DNA, the CDR3 is TGTGCCAGCAGCTTCGACAGGGTCGCAAACTATGGCTACACCTTC. Translated: CASSFDRVANYGYTF. The complete variable domain, with remaining parts taken from reference TRBV5-4 and TRBJ1-2, reads ETGVTQSPTHLIKTRGQQVTLRCSSQSGHNTVSWYQQALGQGPQFIFQYYREEENGRGNFPPRFSGLQFPNYSSELNVNALELDDSALYLCASSFDRVANYGYTFGSGTRLTVV.

A remark on this clone: Mismatch with germline at one junction end may stem from a read error. The CDR3 DNA is TGTGCCAGCGGTTTAGGACCCTACGAGCAGTACTTC. It is translated as CASGLGPYEQYF. The chain uses TRBV27 and TRBJ2-7; unclear D gene. Germline V gene lookup returns CDR1 MNHEY and CDR2 SMNVEV (reference sequence). CDR3 length: 12 residues.

This clone appeared once. Here the CDR3 DNA reads TGTGCCAGCAGCTTTGTAACGAACCAAGAGACCCAGTACTTC. This encodes CASSFVTNQETQYF. The chain recombines TRBV5-4 with TRBJ2-5; D not certain. This CDR3 has 14 residues. Trimming removed 2 bases from V and 0 bases from J, with 8 bases in between. In germline, CDR1 is SGHNT, CDR2 YYREEE (reference sequence).

The V call is TRBV5-1, the J call TRBJ2-4; TRBD1 is a possible D gene (7 bases). The CDR3 has 15 amino acids. Germline V gives CDR1 SGHRS, CDR2 YFSETQ. Between the trimmed V and J ends, which lost 4 bases and 4 bases, there was a span of 15 bases. The DNA of the CDR3 is TGCGCCAGCAGCCGGACAGGAGGGGAGAAAAACATTCAGTACTTC. Translating it yields CASSRTGGEKNIQYF.

The chain joins TRBV28 to TRBJ1-2; D gene uncertain. Deletions cut 3 bases from V and 3 bases from J, with 14 bases between. Looked up from germline, CDR1 is MDHEN and CDR2 is SYDVKM. This CDR3 is 15 amino acids long. The chain's CDR3 is CASSFRGVRYYGYTF. CDR3 DNA sequence: TGTGCCAGCAGTTTTCGTGGCGTCAGATACTATGGCTACACCTTC.